This T cell receptor beta chain was documented in a study of CD8 T cells in Susac syndrome. The authors sequenced TCR beta from blood CD8+ and CD4+ T cells. The germline V gene encodes CDR1 DFQATT and CDR2 SNEGSKA (reference sequence). V lost 1 base and J lost 2; bases outside the gene matches: 7. There are 17 residues in the CDR3. An input of roughly 0.5 to 1 ug of RNA was subjected to reverse transcription using random hexamers. TCRdb re-derived calls from the immunoSEQ multiplex PCR reads in MiXCR, one entry per CDR3 protein. The sample contains more than 40,000 distinct CDR3 sequences, 93% of which appear only once.

The material sequenced was CD8+ T cells from PBMCs. The receptor comes from a human donor in good health. V gene TRBV20-1 combines with J gene TRBJ2-1; TRBD2 agrees at 11 bases. The chain's CDR3 is CSARVWGLADPYNEQFF. CDR3 sequence (DNA): TGCAGTGCTAGAGTGTGGGGACTAGCGGATCCCTACAATGAGCAGTTCTTC.